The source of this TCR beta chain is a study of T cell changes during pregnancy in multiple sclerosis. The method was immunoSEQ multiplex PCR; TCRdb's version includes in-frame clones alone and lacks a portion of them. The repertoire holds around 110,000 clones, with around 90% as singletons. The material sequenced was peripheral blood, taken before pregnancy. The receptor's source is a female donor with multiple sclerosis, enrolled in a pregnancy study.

The DNA of the CDR3 is TGTGCCAGCAGCTCCCCTCCTAGGGGCGGGAGAGCAGATACGCAGTATTTT. Protein sequence: CASSSPPRGGRADTQYF. This rearrangement joins TRBV13 to TRBJ2-3; 7 nucleotides match TRBD2. The CDR3 runs 17 residues. V lost 4 bases and J lost 4; bases outside the gene matches: 14. Germline loops: CDR1 PRHDT, CDR2 FYEKMQ (reference sequence).